This record covers a single T cell receptor beta chain. This clonotype was detected only a few times. It lacks a known antigen. A much larger clonotype is one base distant, so this may be a read error. The germline V gene gives CDR1 as SGHTA and CDR2 as FQGTGA. Relative to germline, V is 2 bases shorter and J is 1 base shorter, with 11 bases between their ends. Inclusive of the bounding cysteine and phenylalanine, the CDR3 is 15 residues long. CDR3 DNA only is kept here, 45 bases in frame from base 1. This specimen comes from a study of T cells in Graves' hyperthyroidism and ophthalmopathy (dated by TCRdb to between 2018 and 2021). Regarding the complete study: Peripheral blood samples were taken at the time of initial diagnosis, prior to any treatment. According to the paper, TCR Vbeta CDR3 sequencing was carried out on 135 peripheral blood samples, which came from some 41 ophthalmopathy, approximately 78 hyperthyroidism and some 17 progressor patients. To identify distinguishing TCR V-J signatures, a discovery cohort of around 100 patients was used, comprising some 43 with Graves' ophthalmopathy and some 60 with stable Graves' hyperthyroidism. Thyroid tissue and blood T-cell repertoires from roughly six Graves' hyperthyroidism patients were also compared in the study. The 100 discovery patients were divided at random into training and test sets in a 7:3 ratio. Prospective prediction of ophthalmopathy was tested in an independent validation cohort consisting of roughly 19 hyperthyroidism patients and some 17 patients who later progressed to ophthalmopathy. After sampling, hyperthyroidism patients received methimazole starting at 30 mg daily, and ophthalmopathy patients received high-dose intravenous methylprednisolone. General findings and caveats noted by the study authors: A 13 V-J signature model separated ophthalmopathy from stable hyperthyroidism, with around 91% sensitivity and roughly 82% specificity in cross-validation and 80%/75% in testing. In validation, the model predicted progression to ophthalmopathy with over 60% sensitivity and about 72% specificity, a median of around six months before onset. Most expanded thyroid clonotypes (frequency above 0.001) were also detected in blood, suggesting blood repertoires may reflect thyroid immune responses. Sample size was not statistically predetermined, and investigators were not blinded to group allocation.

Amplification of TCR beta CDR3 regions was carried out from RNA transcripts. The TCR CDR3 was subjected to a first round of RT-PCR using the HTBI primer set and the Qiagen OneStep RT-PCR kit. The libraries were constructed in a second round of multiplex PCR and then size-selected and purified. The libraries were sequenced on an Illumina HiSeq2000 using paired-end 100 bp reads. Per the authors' processing: SOAPnuke was used to process the raw data, with reads discarded if the reads contained adapters or uncalled bases, had a mean Phred below 15, or lacked an exact constant-primer or identifier match. COPE v1.2.5 was used to merge high-quality paired reads, and clonotypes were defined as unique nucleotide sequences. Clonotypes were aligned to IMGT TRBV, TRBD and TRBJ reference segments using MiTCR v1.1. Analysis was restricted to V-J combinations with a frequency above 0.0001, which covered just over 98% of repertoires. A TCS score was defined as the ratio between F50 (clonal expansion) and ExV (chaos), using BLOSUM62-based TCRdist between CDR3 peptides within each V-J. Welch's t-statistics and random forest reduced roughly 540 V-J features to 13, which were used in a naive Bayes classifier (R e1071). The public sequencing data were trimmed at Q25 with fastp and processed into clonotypes with MiXCR by TCRdb, which kept only in-frame beta chains. Entries that share a CDR3 protein sequence are merged under the most common genes and DNA. Clone size and V and J calls follow TCRdb, not the original study. The sample yields about 770,000 distinct CDR3 sequences; 18% were counted once. The ten largest clonotypes hold approximately 15% of the sample.

The hyperthyroidism patients were between 18 and 65 years old and newly diagnosed, with a disease duration of less than 2 months. Patients with uncontrolled infections, other autoimmune diseases, pregnancy or lactation were excluded. Diagnoses relied on clinical symptoms, serum thyroxine and TRAb, thyroid ultrasound and orbital computed tomography. Blood from progressor patients was drawn when they were first diagnosed with hyperthyroidism, before any ophthalmopathy symptoms appeared. Ficoll-Paque density gradient centrifugation was used to isolate PBMCs from about 9.4 ml of fresh peripheral blood. Progressor patients were initially diagnosed with Graves' hyperthyroidism and developed ophthalmopathy during follow-up. Total RNA was extracted with Trizol reagent, and quality was checked on an Agilent 2100 Bioanalyzer.

The clonotype was recovered from a woman aged 50 to 60 with Graves' hyperthyroidism that later progressed to Graves' ophthalmopathy. The material sequenced was blood. Rearrangement joined TRBV7-3 to TRBJ2-5; perhaps TRBD2 is the D gene, with 6 bases matching. The DNA sequence is as follows: TGTGCCAGCAGCTTAGCGGAGGGTCCCCAAGAGACCCAGTACTTC. Protein translation: CASSLAEGPQETQYF. The variable domain in full, with residues beyond the CDR3 obtained from the reference TRBV7-3 and TRBJ2-5 genes, is GAGVSQTPSNKVTEKGKYVELRCDPISGHTALYWYRQSLGQGPEFLIYFQGTGAADDSGLPNDRFFAVRPEGSVSTLKIQRTERGDSAVYLCASSLAEGPQETQYFGPGTRLLVL.